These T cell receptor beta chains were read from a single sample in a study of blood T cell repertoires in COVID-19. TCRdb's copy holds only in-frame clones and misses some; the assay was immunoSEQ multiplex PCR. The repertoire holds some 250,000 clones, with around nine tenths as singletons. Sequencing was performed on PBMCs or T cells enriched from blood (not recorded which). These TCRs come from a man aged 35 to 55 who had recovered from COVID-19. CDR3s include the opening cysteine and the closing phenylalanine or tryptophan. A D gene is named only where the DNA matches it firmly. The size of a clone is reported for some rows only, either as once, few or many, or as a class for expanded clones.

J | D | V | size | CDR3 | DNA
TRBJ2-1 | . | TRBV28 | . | CATVTGKLRNEQFF | TGTGCCACTGTAACAGGAAAATTGCGCAATGAGCAGTTCTTC
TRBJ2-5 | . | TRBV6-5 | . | CASRPTSTGRETQYF | TGTGCCAGCAGACCGACCTCGACAGGACGGGAGACCCAGTACTTC
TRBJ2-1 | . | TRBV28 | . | CASSSSSVNEQFF | TGTGCCAGCAGTTCGTCTAGCGTCAATGAGCAGTTCTTC
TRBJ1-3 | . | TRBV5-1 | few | CASSLDLMGALGTGNTIYF | TGCGCCAGCAGCTTGGATTTAATGGGGGCCCTAGGGACTGGAAACACCATATATTTT
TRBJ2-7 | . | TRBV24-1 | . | CATSDGRGVGDEQYF | TGTGCCACCAGTGATGGCAGGGGTGTTGGAGACGAGCAGTACTTC
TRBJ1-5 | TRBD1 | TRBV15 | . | CATSIGDRGGQPQHF | TGTGCCACCAGCATCGGGGACAGGGGAGGTCAGCCCCAGCATTTT
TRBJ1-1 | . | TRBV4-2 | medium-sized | CASSQDLGGFGEAFF | TGTGCCAGCAGCCAAGATCTCGGGGGTTTTGGGGAAGCTTTCTTT
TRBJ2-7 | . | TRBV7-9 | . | CASSLNSLYEQYF | TGTGCCAGCAGCTTAAATAGTCTCTACGAGCAGTACTTC
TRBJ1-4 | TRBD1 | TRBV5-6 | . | CASSIRDRFYEKLFF | TGTGCCAGCAGCATCCGGGACAGGTTTTACGAAAAACTGTTTTTT
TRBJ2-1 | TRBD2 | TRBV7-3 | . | CASSLFAAASGGNEQFF | TGTGCCAGCAGCTTATTCGCTGCGGCTAGCGGGGGCAATGAGCAGTTCTTC
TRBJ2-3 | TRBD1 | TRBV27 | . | CASSRRRGQGAISTDTQYF | TGTGCCAGCAGCAGGCGCCGGGGACAGGGGGCGATTAGCACAGATACGCAGTATTTT
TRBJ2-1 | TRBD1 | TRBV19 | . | CASSIVGQGGYNEQFF | TGTGCCAGTAGTATAGTTGGACAGGGGGGATACAATGAGCAGTTCTTC
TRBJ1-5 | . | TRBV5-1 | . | CASSLAAGNQSQHF | TGCGCCAGCAGCTTGGCCGCGGGCAATCAGTCCCAGCATTTT
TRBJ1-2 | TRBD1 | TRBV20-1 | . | CSVQGANGYTF | TGCAGTGTTCAGGGGGCGAATGGCTACACCTTC
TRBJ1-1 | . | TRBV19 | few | CASLRPNTEAFF | TGTGCCAGCCTCCGTCCGAACACTGAAGCTTTCTTT
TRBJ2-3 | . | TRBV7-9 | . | CASSLSEGGSDTQYF | TGTGCCAGCAGCTTATCGGAGGGGGGGTCAGATACGCAGTATTTT
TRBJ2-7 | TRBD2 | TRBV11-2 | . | CASSPKGLAGNEQYF | TGTGCCAGCAGCCCTAAGGGCCTAGCGGGAAACGAGCAGTACTTC
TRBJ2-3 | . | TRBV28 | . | CASSQRSLTDTQYF | TGTGCCAGCTCCCAGAGGAGCCTCACAGATACGCAGTATTTT
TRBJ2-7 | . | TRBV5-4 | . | CASSLTGGIYEQYF | TGTGCCAGCAGCTTGACCGGAGGGATCTACGAGCAGTACTTC
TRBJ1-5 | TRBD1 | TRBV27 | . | CASSRIPGQGAGQPQHF | TGTGCCAGCAGTCGGATTCCGGGACAGGGGGCGGGTCAGCCCCAGCATTTT
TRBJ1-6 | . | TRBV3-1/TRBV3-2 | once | CASSQEDGGRSPLHF | TGTGCCAGCAGCCAGGAGGACGGCGGCAGGTCACCCCTCCACTTT
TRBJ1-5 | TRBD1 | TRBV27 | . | CASSPTGQGNNQPQHF | TGTGCCAGCAGCCCCACGGGACAGGGTAACAATCAGCCCCAGCATTTT
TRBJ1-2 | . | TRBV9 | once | CASSVESGFGYTF | TGTGCCAGCAGCGTAGAGTCGGGGTTTGGCTACACCTTC
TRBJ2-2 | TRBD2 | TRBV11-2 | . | CASSLDWVAGSTGELFF | TGTGCCAGCAGCTTAGATTGGGTAGCGGGGAGCACCGGGGAGCTGTTTTTT
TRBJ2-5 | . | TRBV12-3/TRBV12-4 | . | CASSNSRQETQYF | TGTGCCAGCAGCAACAGCCGCCAAGAGACCCAGTACTTC
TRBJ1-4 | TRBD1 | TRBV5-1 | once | CASSSTGAEKLFF | TGCGCCAGCAGCAGTACAGGGGCTGAAAAACTGTTTTTT
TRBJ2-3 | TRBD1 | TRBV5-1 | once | CASSRGDSGRTDTQYF | TGCGCCAGCAGCAGAGGGGACAGTGGCCGAACAGATACGCAGTATTTT
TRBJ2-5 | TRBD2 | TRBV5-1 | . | CASSPTSGGQETQYF | TGCGCCAGCAGCCCGACTAGCGGGGGGCAAGAGACCCAGTACTTC
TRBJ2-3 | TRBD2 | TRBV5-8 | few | CASSMGLGADTQYF | TGTGCCAGCAGCATGGGACTAGGTGCAGATACGCAGTATTTT
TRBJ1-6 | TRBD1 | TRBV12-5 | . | CASGLWTGGNSPLHF | TGTGCTAGTGGTTTGTGGACAGGGGGTAATTCACCCCTCCACTTT
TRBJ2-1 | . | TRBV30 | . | CAWSPGGAGEQFF | TGTGCCTGGAGTCCTGGGGGGGCCGGTGAGCAGTTCTTC
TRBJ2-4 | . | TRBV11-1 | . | CASSLGPGDGDIQYF | TGTGCCAGCAGCTTAGGTCCCGGGGATGGGGACATTCAGTACTTC